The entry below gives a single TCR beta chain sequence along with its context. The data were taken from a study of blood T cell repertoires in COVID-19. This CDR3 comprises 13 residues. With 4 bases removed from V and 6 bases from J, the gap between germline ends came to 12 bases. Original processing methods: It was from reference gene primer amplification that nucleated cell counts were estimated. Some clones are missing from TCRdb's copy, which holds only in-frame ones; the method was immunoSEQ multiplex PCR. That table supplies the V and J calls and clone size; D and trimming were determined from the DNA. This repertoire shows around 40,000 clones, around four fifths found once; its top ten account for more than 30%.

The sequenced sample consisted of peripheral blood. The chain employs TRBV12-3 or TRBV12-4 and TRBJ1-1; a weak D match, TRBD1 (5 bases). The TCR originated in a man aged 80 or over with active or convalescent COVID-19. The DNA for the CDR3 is TGTGCCAGCAGTTCGGGGAGGGGCCCTGAAGCTTTCTTT. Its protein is CASSSGRGPEAFF.